This T cell receptor beta chain came from a study of CD8 T cells in ankylosing spondylitis. This clonotype was observed at least ten times. Its antigen remains unknown. One end of the junction does not line up with germline, which may come from a read error. Notes on the study in general: Relatively scarce in peripheral blood, disease-linked clones were CD8+. Disease-associated clones were reportedly significantly overrepresented in matched ankylosing spondylitis synovial fluid. The study identified a TCR beta motif of 7 or 8 highly homologous variants that appeared characteristic of ankylosing spondylitis blood.

The germline V gene encodes CDR1 SQVTM and CDR2 ANQGSEA. CDR3 length: 13 residues. Researchers built TCR beta libraries using quantitative 5'-RACE with molecular barcodes. TCRdb re-called the 5' RACE reads with MiXCR, one entry per CDR3 protein. The table records roughly 180,000 distinct CDR3 sequences, over 10% of them present only once. The receptor was isolated from a female donor with ankylosing spondylitis or in good health (not recorded which). Sequenced: blood, either unsorted or a sorted T cell fraction (not recorded which). The chain uses TRBV29-1 and TRBJ1-1; possibly TRBD1 for D (5 bases). In DNA, the CDR3 is TGCAGCGTCGAAGGGGCTTACAACACTGAAGCTTTCTTT. It specifies CSVEGAYNTEAFF.